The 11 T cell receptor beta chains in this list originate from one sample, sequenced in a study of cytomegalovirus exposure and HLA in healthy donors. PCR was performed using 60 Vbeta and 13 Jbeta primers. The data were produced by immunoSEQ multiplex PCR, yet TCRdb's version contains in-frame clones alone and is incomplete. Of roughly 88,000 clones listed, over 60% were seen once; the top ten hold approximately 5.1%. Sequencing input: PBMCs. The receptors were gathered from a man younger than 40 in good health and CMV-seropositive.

Here the CDR3 DNA reads TGTGCCTGTCCTCCCGGGACAGGGTGGTACGAGCAGTACTTC. This codes for CACPPGTGWYEQYF. The chain has TRBV30 and TRBJ2-7, with TRBD1 matching over 9 bases. In germline, CDR1 is GTSNPN, CDR2 SVGIG (reference sequence). The CDR3 runs 14 residues. The V and J ends lost 6 bases and 4 bases, in that order; junction bases with no gene match: 10.

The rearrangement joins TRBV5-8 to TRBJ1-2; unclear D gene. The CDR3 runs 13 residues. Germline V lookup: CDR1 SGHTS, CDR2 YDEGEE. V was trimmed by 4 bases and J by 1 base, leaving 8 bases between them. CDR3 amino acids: CASSPRVNYGYTF. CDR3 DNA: TGTGCCAGCAGCCCACGAGTTAACTATGGCTACACCTTC.

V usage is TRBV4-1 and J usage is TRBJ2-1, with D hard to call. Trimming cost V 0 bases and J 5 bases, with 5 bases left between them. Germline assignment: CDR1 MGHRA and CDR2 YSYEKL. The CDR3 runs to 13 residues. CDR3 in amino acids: CASSQEADNEQFF. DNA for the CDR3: TGCGCCAGCAGCCAAGAGGCAGACAATGAGCAGTTCTTC.

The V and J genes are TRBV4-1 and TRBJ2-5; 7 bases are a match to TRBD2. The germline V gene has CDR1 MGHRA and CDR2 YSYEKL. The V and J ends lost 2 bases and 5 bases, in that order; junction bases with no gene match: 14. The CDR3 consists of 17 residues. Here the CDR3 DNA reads TGCGCCAGCAGCCAACCGAATAGGCAGGCGCGGGGGGAGACCCAGTACTTC. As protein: CASSQPNRQARGETQYF.

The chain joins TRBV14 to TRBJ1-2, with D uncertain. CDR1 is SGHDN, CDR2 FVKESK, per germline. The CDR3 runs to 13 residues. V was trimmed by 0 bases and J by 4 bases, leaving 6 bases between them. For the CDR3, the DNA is TGTGCCAGCAGCCAAGATACCAGCTATGGCTACACCTTC. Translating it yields CASSQDTSYGYTF.

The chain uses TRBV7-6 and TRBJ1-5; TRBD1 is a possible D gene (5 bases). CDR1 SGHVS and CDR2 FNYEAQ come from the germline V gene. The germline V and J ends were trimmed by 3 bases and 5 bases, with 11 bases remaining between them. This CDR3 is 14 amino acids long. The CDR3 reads CASSLGGSYQPQHF. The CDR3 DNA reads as TGTGCCAGCAGCTTGGGGGGGAGTTATCAGCCCCAGCATTTT.

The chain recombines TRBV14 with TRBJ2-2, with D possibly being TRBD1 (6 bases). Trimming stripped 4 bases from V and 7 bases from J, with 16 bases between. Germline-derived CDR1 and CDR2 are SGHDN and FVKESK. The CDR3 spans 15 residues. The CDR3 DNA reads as TGTGCCAGCAGCCCGACGAGGGGGAGCGGCGGGGAGCTGTTTTTT. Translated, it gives CASSPTRGSGGELFF.

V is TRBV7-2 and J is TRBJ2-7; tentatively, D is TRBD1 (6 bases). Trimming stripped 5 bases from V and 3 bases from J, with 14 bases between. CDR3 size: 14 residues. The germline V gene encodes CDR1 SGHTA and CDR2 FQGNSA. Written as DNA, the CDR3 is TGTGCCAGCAGCCCCCAGACAGGAAACTACGAGCAGTACTTC. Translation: CASSPQTGNYEQYF.

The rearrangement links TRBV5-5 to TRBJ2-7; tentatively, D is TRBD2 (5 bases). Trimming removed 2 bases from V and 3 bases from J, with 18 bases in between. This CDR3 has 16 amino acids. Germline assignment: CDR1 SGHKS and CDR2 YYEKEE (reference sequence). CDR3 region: CASSFARSGPLYEQYF. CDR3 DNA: TGTGCCAGCAGCTTTGCGAGAAGCGGACCCCTCTACGAGCAGTACTTC.

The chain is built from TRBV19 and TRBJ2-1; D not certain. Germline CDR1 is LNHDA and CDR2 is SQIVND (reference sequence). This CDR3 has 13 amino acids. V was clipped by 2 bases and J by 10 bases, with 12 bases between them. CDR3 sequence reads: CASSISAPTEQFF. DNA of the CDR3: TGTGCCAGTAGTATATCTGCTCCGACAGAGCAGTTCTTC. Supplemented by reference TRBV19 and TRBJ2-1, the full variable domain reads DGGITQSPKYLFRKEGQNVTLSCEQNLNHDAMYWYRQDPGQGLRLIYYSQIVNDFQKGDIAEGYSVSREKKESFPLTVTSAQKNPTAFYLCASSISAPTEQFFGPGTRLTVL.

The CDR3 region has the DNA TGCAGTGCTAGCCCTCTAGCGGGACAGTATTTT. This codes for CSASPLAGQYF. The genes are TRBV20-1 and TRBJ2-3, with 9 bases aligning to TRBD2. The CDR3 covers 11 residues. V was pared by 3 bases and J by 12 bases, with 4 bases of the junction left unmatched. Looked up from germline, CDR1 is DFQATT and CDR2 is SNEGSKA (reference sequence).